Following are 3 T cell receptor beta chains from one sample sequenced in a study of T cell responses to AZD1222 COVID-19 vaccine. Libraries were prepared by immunoSEQ multiplex PCR; TCRdb keeps only in-frame clonotypes and omits some of them. Among 90,000 to 150,000 clones listed, more than 85% were seen once. The sequencing here drew on peripheral blood, taken on day 0 of AZD1222 vaccination. These TCRs come from an adult in good health.

This clone was recorded once. The J gene is TRBJ1-2, the V gene TRBV24-1; D call uncertain. Trimming cost V 0 bases and J 4 bases, with 2 bases left between them. CDR1 and CDR2 (germline): KGHDR, SFDVKD. The CDR3 contains 12 residues. The CDR3 region is CATSDLVYGYTF. The CDR3 DNA follows: TGTGCCACCAGTGATTTGGTCTATGGCTACACCTTC.

Here the CDR3 DNA reads TGTGCCAGCAGCTTGGGGGCTCTAGCGCGGCAGTTCTTC. Amino acid sequence: CASSLGALARQFF. The chain has TRBV5-6 and TRBJ2-1, with D maybe TRBD2 (6 bases). This CDR3 region has 13 residues. Between the trimmed V and J ends, which lost 0 bases and 12 bases, there was a span of 13 bases. Germline CDR1 and CDR2: SGHDT and YYEEEE.

This chain's CDR3 is CASSLALDRGATGELFF. CDR3 DNA sequence: TGTGCCAGCAGCTTAGCGCTGGACAGGGGGGCCACCGGGGAGCTGTTTTTT. V and J are TRBV7-2 and TRBJ2-2; 10 bases agree with TRBD1. The V gene's germline CDR1 is SGHTA and CDR2 FQGNSA. The CDR3 is 17 amino acids. The junction had 5 bases not matched to a gene; V was cut back by 0 bases and J by 4 bases. The variable domain in full, completed from reference TRBV7-2 and TRBJ2-2, reads GAGVSQSPSNKVTEKGKDVELRCDPISGHTALYWYRQSLGQGLEFLIYFQGNSAPDKSGLPSDRFSAERTGGSVSTLTIQRTQQEDSAVYLCASSLALDRGATGELFFGEGSRLTVL.